Here is one T cell receptor (beta chain) with its context. The CDR3 is made up of 17 amino acids. V dropped 4 bases and J dropped 1; count of bases not matched to a gene: 11. Germline V gene lookup returns CDR1 SGDLS and CDR2 YYNGEE. This sample was included in a study of siplizumab effects on memory and regulatory T cells. TCRdb's table, derived via immunoSEQ multiplex PCR, lists solely in-frame clones and lacks some. The sample lists approximately 28,000 clones, approximately 82% occurring once. The V and J genes are TRBV9 and TRBJ2-3, with 8 bases lining up with TRBD2. The sequence was collected from a human donor in good health. Sequences were obtained from memory CD4+ T cells sorted from blood. This CDR3 reads CASSTSGSGSGTDTQYF. The CDR3 DNA reads as TGTGCCAGCAGCACCTCCGGGAGCGGGAGTGGCACAGATACGCAGTATTTT.